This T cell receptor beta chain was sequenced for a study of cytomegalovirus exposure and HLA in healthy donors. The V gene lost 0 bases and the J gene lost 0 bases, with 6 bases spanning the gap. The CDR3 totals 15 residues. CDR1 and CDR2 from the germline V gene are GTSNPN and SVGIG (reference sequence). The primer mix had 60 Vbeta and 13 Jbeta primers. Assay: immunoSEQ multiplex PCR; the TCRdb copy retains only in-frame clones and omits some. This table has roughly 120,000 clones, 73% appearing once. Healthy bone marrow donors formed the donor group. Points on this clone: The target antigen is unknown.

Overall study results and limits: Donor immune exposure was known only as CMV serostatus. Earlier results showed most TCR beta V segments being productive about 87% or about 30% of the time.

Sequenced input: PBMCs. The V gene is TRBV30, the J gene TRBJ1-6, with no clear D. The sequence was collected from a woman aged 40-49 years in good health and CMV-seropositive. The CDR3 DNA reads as TGTGCCTGGAGTGTCGAGGGCTCCTATAATTCACCCCTCCACTTT. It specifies CAWSVEGSYNSPLHF. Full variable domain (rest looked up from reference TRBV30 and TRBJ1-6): SQTIHQWPATLVQPVGSPLSLECTVEGTSNPNLYWYRQAAGRGLQLLFYSVGIGQISSEVPQNLSASRPQDRQFILSSKKLLLSDSGFYLCAWSVEGSYNSPLHFGNGTRLTVT.